Presented here are 8 T cell receptor beta chains from one specimen sequenced in a study of blood T cell repertoires in COVID-19. The data were produced by immunoSEQ multiplex PCR, yet TCRdb's version contains in-frame clones alone and is incomplete. There are approximately 20,000 clones in the sample; approximately 86% occur only once, and about a sixth lies in the top ten. The source material was peripheral blood. These receptors originate from a man aged 65-85 years with acute or convalescent COVID-19.

The chain combines TRBV28 with TRBJ1-2; 7 positions agree with TRBD1. The J segment lost 5 bases and the V segment lost 1 base, leaving 10 bases of the junction unmatched. The CDR3 has 16 residues. Germline V CDR1 and CDR2: MDHEN, SYDVKM. Here the CDR3 reads CASSLYQGETIYGYTF. Here the CDR3 DNA reads TGTGCCAGCAGTTTATATCAGGGGGAAACGATATATGGCTACACCTTC.

This clone was observed a handful of times. This chain uses TRBV2 with TRBJ2-5; tentative D call: TRBD2 (6 bases). V was clipped by 6 bases and J by 5 bases, with 10 bases between them. The CDR3 has 12 residues. Germline CDR1 is SNHLY and CDR2 is FYNNEI. The CDR3 nucleotides are TGTGCCAGCAGCCCAGGAGGGGAGACCCAGTACTTC. Amino acids: CASSPGGETQYF.

This chain uses TRBV7-2 with TRBJ1-6; D is unclear. Germline V lookup: CDR1 SGHTA, CDR2 FQGNSA. V lost 3 bases, J lost 0 bases, and 9 bases lay in between. CDR3 size: 16 residues. The CDR3: CASSLVKSSYNSPLHF. As DNA, the CDR3 is TGTGCCAGCAGCTTGGTTAAGAGCTCCTATAATTCACCCCTCCACTTT.

The rearrangement links TRBV18 to TRBJ2-5; the match to TRBD2 covers 10 bases. The trim removed 2 bases at V and 4 bases at J, leaving 7 bases unmatched. The V gene's germline CDR1 is KGHSH and CDR2 LQKENI. The CDR3 totals 16 residues. The CDR3 here is CASSPIPSGGIETQYF. CDR3 in DNA: TGTGCCAGCTCACCAATACCTAGCGGGGGTATAGAGACCCAGTACTTC.

V gene TRBV19 combines with J gene TRBJ1-4; 8 bases fit TRBD1. The CDR3 sequence is 16 residues long. The J segment lost 3 bases and the V segment lost 5 bases, leaving 8 bases of the junction unmatched. Germline V gives CDR1 LNHDA, CDR2 SQIVND (reference sequence). DNA for the CDR3: TGTGCCAGTAGTTCCATCCGGACAGGGCCTAATGAAAAACTGTTTTTT. This gives the protein CASSSIRTGPNEKLFF.

V is TRBV27 and J is TRBJ2-7, with 9 bases matching TRBD1. Germline loops: CDR1 MNHEY, CDR2 SMNVEV (reference sequence). This CDR3 spans 13 amino acids. Trimming cost V 6 bases and J 2 bases; bases outside gene matches: 2. CDR3 sequence (DNA): TGTGCCAGCAGCGGACAGGGGACCTACGAGCAGTACTTC. This translates into CASSGQGTYEQYF.

V usage is TRBV7-2 and J usage is TRBJ1-1; tentative D call: TRBD1 (6 bases). The germline CDR1 and CDR2 sequences are SGHTA and FQGNSA. V shed 2 bases and J shed 6 bases, with 13 bases lying between them. The CDR3 length is 14 residues. In DNA, the CDR3 is TGTGCCAGCAGCTTACAGCAGGGGAGGGCTGAAGCTTTCTTT. This codes for CASSLQQGRAEAFF.

This chain connects TRBV7-2 to TRBJ2-7; perhaps TRBD1 as D (6 bases). In germline, CDR1 is SGHTA, CDR2 FQGNSA. The CDR3 sequence is 12 residues long. V shed 5 bases and J shed 4 bases, with 9 bases lying between them. The CDR3 here is CASSRQGYEQYF. In nucleotides, the CDR3 is TGTGCCAGCAGCCGGCAGGGGTACGAGCAGTACTTC. Together with reference TRBV7-2 and TRBJ2-7, the CDR3 gives the full variable domain: GAGVSQSPSNKVTEKGKDVELRCDPISGHTALYWYRQSLGQGLEFLIYFQGNSAPDKSGLPSDRFSAERTGGSVSTLTIQRTQQEDSAVYLCASSRQGYEQYFGPGTRLTVT.